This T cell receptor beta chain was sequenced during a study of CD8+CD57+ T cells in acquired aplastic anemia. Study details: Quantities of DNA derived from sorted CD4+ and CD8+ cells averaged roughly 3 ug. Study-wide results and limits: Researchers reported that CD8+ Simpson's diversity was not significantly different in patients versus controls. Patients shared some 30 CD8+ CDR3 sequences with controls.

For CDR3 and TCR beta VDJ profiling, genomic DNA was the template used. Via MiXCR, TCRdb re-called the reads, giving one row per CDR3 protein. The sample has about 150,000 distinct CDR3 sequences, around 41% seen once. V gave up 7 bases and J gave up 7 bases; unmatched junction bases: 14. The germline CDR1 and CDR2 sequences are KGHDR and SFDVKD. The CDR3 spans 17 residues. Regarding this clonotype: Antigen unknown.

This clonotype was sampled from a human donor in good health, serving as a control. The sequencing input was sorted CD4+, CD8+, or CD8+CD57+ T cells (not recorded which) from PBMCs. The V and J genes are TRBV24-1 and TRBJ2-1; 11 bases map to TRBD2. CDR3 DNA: TGTGCCACCAGCCGAGGGGTTAGCGGGGGGGCGAGTAATGAGCAGTTCTTC. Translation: CATSRGVSGGASNEQFF.